These 5 T cell receptor beta chains were all obtained from the same sample, sequenced in a study of blood T cell repertoires in COVID-19. TCRdb keeps only in-frame clones here, not all; method: immunoSEQ multiplex PCR. The sample lists 390,000 or so clones, 75% to 90% occurring once. Sequencing was done on a sample of PBMCs or T cells enriched from blood (not recorded which). Every receptor here comes from a man between 18 and 29 years old who had recovered from COVID-19.

The chain is built from TRBV15 and TRBJ1-6, with 10 bases lining up with TRBD1. The junction had 4 bases not matched to a gene; V was cut back by 7 bases and J by 10 bases. Germline-derived CDR1 and CDR2 are LNHNV and YYDKDF (reference sequence). The CDR3 spans 13 residues. The chain's CDR3 is CATNPGQGSPLHF. As DNA, the CDR3 is TGTGCCACCAACCCGGGACAGGGGTCACCCCTCCACTTT.

The V gene is TRBV18, the J gene TRBJ1-6; TRBD1 is a possible D gene (6 bases). Germline V gives CDR1 KGHSH, CDR2 LQKENI. The CDR3 length is 15 residues. Trimming stripped 6 bases from V and 1 base from J, with 10 bases between. Written as DNA, the CDR3 is TGTGCCAGCTCTCGACAGGTGTCCTATAATTCACCCCTCCACTTT. It translates to CASSRQVSYNSPLHF.

CDR3 residues: CAWSSRYNQPQHF. CDR3 DNA: TGTGCCTGGAGTAGCAGGTACAATCAGCCCCAGCATTTT. The chain uses TRBV30 and TRBJ1-5; D is ambiguous. Between the trimmed V and J ends, which lost 2 bases and 3 bases, there was a span of 8 bases. Germline CDR1 reads GTSNPN; CDR2 reads SVGIG (reference sequence). The CDR3 runs 13 residues.

The V and J genes are TRBV5-5 and TRBJ1-2; 7 positions match TRBD1. CDR3 length equals 13 residues. Germline CDR1 SGHKS, CDR2 YYEKEE (reference sequence). The V segment lost 2 bases and the J segment 7 bases; nucleotides outside the gene matches: 5. CDR3 sequence (DNA): TGTGCCAGCAGCTTCGAGGGGGCAGCTGGCTACACCTTC. Amino acid sequence: CASSFEGAAGYTF.

The chain is built from TRBV23-1 and TRBJ1-2, with 9 bases lining up with TRBD1. TRBV23-1 is noted as an ORF with a role that remains uncertain. V lost 7 bases and J lost 6; bases outside the gene matches: 3. The CDR3 covers 12 residues. The CDR3 loop is CASTGTGHGYTF. Here the CDR3 DNA reads TGCGCCAGCACTGGGACAGGGCATGGCTACACCTTC.